Listed here are 16 T cell receptor beta chains from one sample, sequenced in a study of blood T cell repertoires in COVID-19. Profiled with immunoSEQ multiplex PCR; TCRdb holds only in-frame clones, not every one. The data show roughly 100,000 clones, about three quarters seen once. Sequenced material: peripheral blood. The receptors originated from a man older than 75 with COVID-19, enrolled during active disease.

The V and J genes are TRBV6-1 and TRBJ2-1; weak D call: TRBD2 (5 bases). The CDR3 totals 14 residues. V shed 0 bases and J shed 2 bases, with 5 bases lying between them. In germline, CDR1 is MNHNS, CDR2 SASEGT. In nucleotides, the CDR3 is TGTGCCAGCAGTGAAGCGGGAGCCTACAATGAGCAGTTCTTC. Encoded protein: CASSEAGAYNEQFF.

The chain is built from TRBV28 and TRBJ2-7, with 9 bases identical to TRBD1. Germline-derived CDR1 and CDR2 are MDHEN and SYDVKM. The J segment lost 5 bases and the V segment lost 2 bases, leaving 4 bases of the junction unmatched. The CDR3 loop spans 14 amino acids. The CDR3 nucleotides are TGTGCCAGCAGTTTAACAGGGGGCTGGAACGAGCAGTACTTC. This sequence encodes CASSLTGGWNEQYF.

The chain has TRBV7-6 and TRBJ1-1, with D uncertain. Trimming took 3 bases from V and 1 from J, leaving 9 bases between them. The V gene's germline CDR1 is SGHVS and CDR2 FNYEAQ. The CDR3 runs 14 residues. CDR3 DNA sequence: TGTGCCAGCAGCTTTGGAGGAGGGAACACTGAAGCTTTCTTT. Translation gives CASSFGGGNTEAFF.

The V call is TRBV19, the J call TRBJ2-7; possibly TRBD1 for D (5 bases). The germline V and J ends were trimmed by 3 bases and 1 base, with 7 bases remaining between them. CDR1 LNHDA and CDR2 SQIVND come from the germline V gene (reference sequence). This CDR3 has 13 amino acids. CDR3: CASSMTVSYEQYF. CDR3 DNA sequence: TGTGCCAGTAGTATGACAGTTTCCTACGAGCAGTACTTC.

This chain joins TRBV2 and TRBJ1-5, with 7 bases fitting TRBD1. The V and J ends lost 6 bases and 7 bases, in that order; junction bases with no gene match: 9. CDR3 length: 14 amino acids. The germline V gene has CDR1 SNHLY and CDR2 FYNNEI. The CDR3 spells CASSYTGEVQPQHF. DNA for the CDR3: TGTGCCAGCAGCTACACAGGGGAGGTACAGCCCCAGCATTTT.

This clone came up a few times. V gene TRBV27 combines with J gene TRBJ2-7; 9 bases map to TRBD2. The CDR3 covers 14 residues. Unmatched junction bases numbered 5, after V lost 5 bases and J lost 3 bases. Per germline, CDR1 MNHEY and CDR2 SMNVEV (reference sequence). The CDR3 coding sequence is TGTGCCAGCAGTCCAGGTAGCGGGAGCTACGAGCAGTACTTC. Residues: CASSPGSGSYEQYF.

This clone was observed a few times. The CDR3 DNA sequence: TGTGCCAGCAGCTTAGTCGAGCTGCCGAACACCGGGGAGCTGTTTTTT. It yields the protein CASSLVELPNTGELFF. V gene TRBV7-9 combines with J gene TRBJ2-2; no firm D call. The CDR3 loop spans 16 amino acids. V gave up 1 base and J gave up 0 bases, with 9 bases separating them. Germline CDR1 reads SEHNR; CDR2 reads FQNEAQ (reference sequence). Combining the CDR3 with reference TRBV7-9 and TRBJ2-2 gives the whole variable domain DTGVSQNPRHKITKRGQNVTFRCDPISEHNRLYWYRQTLGQGPEFLTYFQNEAQLEKSRLLSDRFSAERPKGSFSTLEIQRTEQGDSAMYLCASSLVELPNTGELFFGEGSRLTVL.

CDR3 region: CASSVGQAYEQYF. As DNA, the CDR3 is TGTGCCAGCAGTGTCGGACAGGCCTACGAGCAGTACTTC. The chain uses TRBV12-3 or TRBV12-4 and TRBJ2-7; 7 nucleotides agree with TRBD1. The CDR3 runs to 13 residues. With V trimmed by 5 bases and J by 2 bases, 3 bases remained unmatched.

This clone is termed medium-sized. The rearrangement joins TRBV3-1 (or the pseudogene TRBV3-2) to TRBJ1-2, with TRBD1 identical over 8 bases. The CDR3 spans 15 residues. Looked up from germline, CDR1 is LGHDT and CDR2 is YNNKEL (reference sequence). V trimming: 0 bases; J trimming: 8 bases; junction bases outside the gene matches: 8. The CDR3 sequence: CASSQEPDRAFGYTF. The CDR3 region has the DNA TGTGCCAGCAGCCAAGAGCCGGACAGGGCATTCGGCTACACCTTC.

The chain carries TRBV7-9 and TRBJ1-2; 8 bases agree with TRBD1. The ends lost 4 bases at V and 5 bases at J; junction bases unmatched: 6. This CDR3 contains 14 residues. The germline gives CDR1 SEHNR, CDR2 FQNEAQ (reference sequence). The CDR3 DNA sequence: TGTGCCAGCAGCTCCAGAGGACAGGGTTATGGCTACACCTTC. Its protein is CASSSRGQGYGYTF.

The J gene is TRBJ2-3, the V gene TRBV28, with D tentatively TRBD2 (6 bases). CDR1 is MDHEN, CDR2 SYDVKM, per germline. CDR3 length: 14 amino acids. Trimming shortened V by 3 bases and J by 0 bases, and 7 bases separated the two germline ends. Here the CDR3 reads CASSFRGSTDTQYF. The CDR3 nucleotides are TGTGCCAGCAGTTTCCGGGGGAGCACAGATACGCAGTATTTT. Full variable domain (missing parts from reference TRBV28 and TRBJ2-3): DVKVTQSSRYLVKRTGEKVFLECVQDMDHENMFWYRQDPGLGLRLIYFSYDVKMKEKGDIPEGYSVSREKKERFSLILESASTNQTSMYLCASSFRGSTDTQYFGPGTRLTVL.

V usage is TRBV10-3 and J usage is TRBJ1-5; D might be TRBD1 (6 bases). The germline gives CDR1 ENHRY, CDR2 SYGVKD. CDR3 length: 16 amino acids. V lost 3 bases and J 1 base, leaving 13 bases between the germline ends. The CDR3 nucleotides are TGTGCCATCAGTGATAAAGGGGGACCCAGCAATCAGCCCCAGCATTTT. Translation: CAISDKGGPSNQPQHF.

The gene calls are TRBV12-5 and TRBJ1-2, with D perhaps matching TRBD1 (5 bases). Germline V gene sequence: CDR1 LGHNT, CDR2 FRNRAP. This CDR3 has 16 residues. V was shortened by 2 bases and J by 8 bases, with 21 bases between the two germline ends. CDR3: CASGLSPPGRSEGYTF. The CDR3 DNA follows: TGTGCTAGTGGTTTGAGCCCCCCAGGGCGGTCGGAGGGCTACACCTTC.

The CDR3 sequence is CASSNAGGPDNEQFF. The CDR3 nucleotides read TGTGCCAGCAGCAACGCGGGGGGGCCTGATAATGAGCAGTTCTTC. The chain couples TRBV28 to TRBJ2-1; TRBD2 agrees at 9 bases. Looked up from germline, CDR1 is MDHEN and CDR2 is SYDVKM. CDR3 length equals 15 residues. V dropped 6 bases and J dropped 7; count of bases not matched to a gene: 10.

The chain uses TRBV5-1 and TRBJ1-2, with TRBD1 matching 9 bases. The V segment lost 4 bases and the J segment 7 bases; nucleotides outside the gene matches: 11. The CDR3 covers 15 residues. CDR1 SGHRS and CDR2 YFSETQ come from the germline V gene. The CDR3: CASSAGQGNLAGYTF. Written as DNA, the CDR3 is TGCGCCAGCAGCGCGGGACAGGGAAATCTTGCTGGCTACACCTTC.

The V and J genes are TRBV6-5 and TRBJ1-1; maybe TRBD1 (5 bases). Germline V CDR1 and CDR2: MNHEY, SVGAGI. Trimming stripped 6 bases from V and 2 bases from J, with 10 bases between. The CDR3 extends over 13 amino acids. As DNA, the CDR3 is TGTGCCAGCAGGGAGACAGTAAACACTGAAGCTTTCTTT. The encoded protein is CASRETVNTEAFF.